Listed here are 8 T cell receptor beta chains from one sample, sequenced in a study of blood T cell repertoires in COVID-19 (dated by TCRdb to the early 2020s). Library preparation used the immunoSEQ multiplex PCR assay. TCRdb mirrors the immuneACCESS table, restricted to in-frame sequences. Some clones are absent from its copies; in checked studies, under half trace to an unresolved V gene, and the reason for the others is unknown. The sample profile shows some 94,000 clones; approximately 87% of them were found once. The ten most abundant clones make up about 1% of the sample. Input material: peripheral blood. These receptors came from a human donor in a cohort sampled during active COVID-19.

J is TRBJ2-1 and V is TRBV5-1; 9 bases are a match to TRBD2. This CDR3 spans 17 amino acids. Per germline, CDR1 SGHRS and CDR2 YFSETQ. V lost 2 bases and J lost 0; bases outside the gene matches: 6. This CDR3 is CASSLLIAGDSYNEQFF. DNA for the CDR3: TGCGCCAGCAGCTTACTAATAGCGGGAGACTCCTACAATGAGCAGTTCTTC.

The gene calls are TRBV5-5 and TRBJ2-2, with TRBD1 matching 9 bases. With V trimmed by 4 bases and J by 5 bases, 9 bases remained unmatched. Germline V lookup: CDR1 SGHKS, CDR2 YYEKEE (reference sequence). The CDR3 totals 16 residues. For the CDR3, the DNA is TGTGCCAGCAGCCGATTAACAGGGGGCTTGACCGGGGAGCTGTTTTTT. Its protein is CASSRLTGGLTGELFF.

The V gene is TRBV4-1, the J gene TRBJ2-7; possible D gene TRBD1, 5 bases. The germline V gene encodes CDR1 MGHRA and CDR2 YSYEKL. Deletions cut 1 base from V and 2 bases from J, with 9 bases between. The CDR3 runs to 14 residues. The CDR3 sequence: CASSQVTATYEQYF. DNA for the CDR3: TGCGCCAGCAGCCAAGTGACAGCTACCTACGAGCAGTACTTC.

The chain joins TRBV18 to TRBJ2-5; weak D call: TRBD1 (6 bases). The CDR3 totals 17 residues. V lost 2 bases and J 3 bases, leaving 19 bases between the germline ends. Looked up from germline, CDR1 is KGHSH and CDR2 is LQKENI. The CDR3 spells CASSPLPGQGVKETQYF. The CDR3 DNA sequence: TGTGCCAGCTCACCATTACCGGGACAAGGGGTTAAAGAGACCCAGTACTTC.

This chain links TRBV7-9 with TRBJ1-1; perhaps TRBD1 as D (5 bases). V lost 2 bases and J 4 bases, leaving 14 bases between the germline ends. CDR1 is SEHNR and CDR2 is FQNEAQ in the germline V gene (reference sequence). The CDR3 has 15 amino acids. The CDR3 protein is CASSLPRGGSTEAFF. The CDR3 DNA follows: TGTGCCAGCAGCTTACCCCGCGGGGGTAGCACTGAAGCTTTCTTT.

V usage is TRBV7-6 and J usage is TRBJ2-7; no clear D gene. This CDR3 contains 13 residues. V was cut by 1 base and J by 2 bases, with 6 bases left in between. Germline CDR1 and CDR2: SGHVS and FNYEAQ. The CDR3 nucleotides read TGTGCCAGCAGCTTAGAGAGAGCCTACGAGCAGTACTTC. Encoded protein: CASSLERAYEQYF.

This chain joins TRBV28 and TRBJ1-2, with D perhaps TRBD1 (5 bases). Trimming took off 2 bases at V and 4 bases at J, with 8 bases between the two ends. This CDR3 is 13 amino acids long. Germline V gene sequence: CDR1 MDHEN, CDR2 SYDVKM. As DNA, the CDR3 is TGTGCCAGCAGTTTAAGACAGCCCTATGGCTACACCTTC. Translating it yields CASSLRQPYGYTF.

The chain employs TRBV6-2 or TRBV6-3 and TRBJ1-1, with D hard to call. The V end lost 4 bases, the J end lost 1 base, and 4 bases lay between the germline ends. CDR1 and CDR2 (germline): MNHEY, SVGEGT. The length of the CDR3 is 12 residues. The CDR3 is CASSLENTEAFF. Written as DNA, the CDR3 is TGTGCCAGCAGTTTAGAGAACACTGAAGCTTTCTTT.